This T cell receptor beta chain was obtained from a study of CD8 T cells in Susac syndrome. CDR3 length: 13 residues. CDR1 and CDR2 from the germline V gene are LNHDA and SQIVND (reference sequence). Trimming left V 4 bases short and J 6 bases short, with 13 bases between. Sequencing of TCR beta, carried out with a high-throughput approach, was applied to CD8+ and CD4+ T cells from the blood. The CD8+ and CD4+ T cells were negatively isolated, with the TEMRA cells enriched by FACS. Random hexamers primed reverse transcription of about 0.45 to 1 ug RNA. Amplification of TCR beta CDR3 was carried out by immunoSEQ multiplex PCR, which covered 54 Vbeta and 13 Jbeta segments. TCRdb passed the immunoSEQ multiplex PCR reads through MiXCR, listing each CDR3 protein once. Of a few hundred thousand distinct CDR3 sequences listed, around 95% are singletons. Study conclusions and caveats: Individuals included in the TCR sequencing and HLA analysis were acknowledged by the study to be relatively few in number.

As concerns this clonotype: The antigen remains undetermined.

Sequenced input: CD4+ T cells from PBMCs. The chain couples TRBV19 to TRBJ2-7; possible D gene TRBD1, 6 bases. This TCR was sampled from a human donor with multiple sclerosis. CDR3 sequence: CASSKGTSGEQYF. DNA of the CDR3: TGTGCCAGTAGTAAAGGGACAAGTGGCGAGCAGTACTTC.